This T cell receptor beta chain was sequenced during a study of shared clonotypes between healthy human individuals. The sample holds one count of this clone. Its antigen is not identified. Trimming stripped 1 base from V and 1 base from J, with 12 bases between. This CDR3 comprises 16 residues. Germline assignment: CDR1 KGHSH and CDR2 LQKENI. Assay used: immunoSEQ multiplex PCR; TCRdb lists only in-frame clones, some missing. The sample records some 500,000 clones, 90% to 96% being singletons. Overall study results and limits: Across a handful of donors, naive CD4 shared approximately 4.5%, naive CD8 over 3%, memory CD4 approximately 2.5%, memory CD8 around 0.36%.

Sequencing was performed on naive CD4+ T cells sorted from blood. As for subset: CD45RA+ positively selected. This receptor was taken from a woman aged 30 to 39 in good health. The chain joins TRBV18 to TRBJ2-3; D might be TRBD1 (6 bases). The CDR3 region is CASSPRRAGGTDTQYF. CDR3 bases: TGTGCCAGCTCACCACGCCGGGCAGGGGGCACAGATACGCAGTATTTT.